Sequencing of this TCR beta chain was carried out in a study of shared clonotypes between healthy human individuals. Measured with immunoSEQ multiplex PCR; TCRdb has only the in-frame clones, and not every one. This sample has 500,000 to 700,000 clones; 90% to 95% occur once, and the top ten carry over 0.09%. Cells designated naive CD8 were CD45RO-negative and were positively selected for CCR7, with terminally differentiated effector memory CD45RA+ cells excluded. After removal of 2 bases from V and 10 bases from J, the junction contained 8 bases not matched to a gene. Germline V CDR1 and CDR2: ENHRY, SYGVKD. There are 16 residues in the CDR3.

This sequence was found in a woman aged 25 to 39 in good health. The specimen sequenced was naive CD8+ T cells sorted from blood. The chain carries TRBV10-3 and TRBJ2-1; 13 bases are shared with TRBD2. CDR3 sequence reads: CAISEQGTSGIHEQFF. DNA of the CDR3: TGTGCCATCAGTGAGCAGGGGACTAGCGGGATTCACGAGCAGTTCTTC.